This T cell receptor beta chain was sequenced in a study of blood T cell repertoires in COVID-19. Study-level background: Donors in the United States, Italy and Spain gave samples during acute or convalescent COVID-19. The cDNA or gDNA used as material had been derived from T cells, B-cell-depleted T cells, or PBMCs.

Original handling: Estimation of nucleated cell counts relied on the amplification of reference gene primers. Clones were read by immunoSEQ multiplex PCR, and TCRdb kept only the in-frame ones, dropping some. The D gene and trimming were derived from the DNA, and the V and J assignments and clone size from that table. The sample comprises roughly 200,000 clones, 81% of which are singletons, and about 8% rests with the top ten. The CDR3 extends over 12 amino acids. Trimming removed 7 bases at V and 9 bases at J, with 13 bases between. Material: peripheral blood. The receptor comes from a woman aged 80 or over with acute or convalescent COVID-19. V and J are TRBV12-3 or TRBV12-4 and TRBJ1-3; D is ambiguous. The CDR3 sequence: CASIAREGTIYF. The CDR3 DNA reads as TGTGCCAGCATCGCCCGGGAGGGCACCATATATTTT.